These 20 T cell receptor beta chains were all obtained from the same sample, sequenced in a study of shared clonotypes between healthy human individuals. Profiling relied on immunoSEQ multiplex PCR, and the TCRdb table lists in-frame clones only, not all of them. The repertoire includes some 2 million clones, roughly 95% of them detected once, and 0.1% to 0.15% sits in the top ten. Sequences were obtained from naive CD4+ T cells sorted from blood. Sample subset: CD45RA+ positively selected. Every receptor here comes from a man aged 18 to 29 in good health.

The rearrangement joins TRBV4-1 to TRBJ2-4, with D possibly matching TRBD2 (5 bases). V lost 4 bases, J lost 0 bases, and 10 bases lay in between. This CDR3 is built from 15 residues. Germline-derived CDR1 and CDR2 are MGHRA and YSYEKL. This chain's CDR3 is CASSPPGRAKNIQYF. The CDR3 DNA is TGCGCCAGCAGCCCCCCTGGGAGAGCCAAAAACATTCAGTACTTC.

The chain's CDR3 is CASSLGRAYGYTF. The CDR3 DNA is TGTGCCAGCAGCTTGGGCAGGGCCTATGGCTACACCTTC. The V call is TRBV5-6, the J call TRBJ1-2, with a weak D call TRBD1 (5 bases). The germline V and J ends were trimmed by 0 bases and 4 bases, with 7 bases remaining between them. The germline gives CDR1 SGHDT, CDR2 YYEEEE. The CDR3 spans 13 residues. Looking up the rest from reference TRBV5-6 and TRBJ1-2 gives the full variable domain: DAGVTQSPTHLIKTRGQQVTLRCSPKSGHDTVSWYQQALGQGPQFIFQYYEEEERQRGNFPDRFSGHQFPNYSSELNVNALLLGDSALYLCASSLGRAYGYTFGSGTRLTVV.

V usage is TRBV7-9 and J usage is TRBJ2-4; 7 bases are a match to TRBD2. Germline CDR1 and CDR2: SEHNR and FQNEAQ (reference sequence). This CDR3 spans 18 amino acids. The J segment lost 0 bases and the V segment lost 1 base, leaving 9 bases of the junction unmatched. The CDR3 protein is CASSLGAGGSLAKNIQYF. The CDR3 DNA reads as TGTGCCAGCAGCTTAGGAGCCGGGGGGAGTCTAGCCAAAAACATTCAGTACTTC.

This clone was seen only a few times. The DNA of the CDR3 is TGTGCCAGCAGTGAATTGGGACAGGGTTCCGGGGAGCTGTTTTTT. Its translation is CASSELGQGSGELFF. The chain carries TRBV2 and TRBJ2-2, with 9 bases that match TRBD1. Germline trimming cut 2 bases from V and 6 bases from J; bases unmatched to any gene: 4. CDR1 and CDR2 from the germline V gene are SNHLY and FYNNEI. The CDR3 is made up of 15 amino acids.

CDR3 sequence reads: CASSTRYQGKTQYF. The CDR3 bases are TGTGCCAGTAGTACGCGTTACCAGGGAAAGACCCAGTACTTC. This chain links TRBV19 with TRBJ2-5; tentative D call: TRBD1 (5 bases). The CDR3 sequence is 14 residues long. V was shortened by 4 bases and J by 6 bases, with 15 bases between the two germline ends. Per the germline V gene, CDR1 is LNHDA and CDR2 is SQIVND (reference sequence).

The rearrangement uses TRBV7-2 and TRBJ2-3; D uncertain. This CDR3 region has 14 residues. Germline V CDR1 and CDR2: SGHTA, FQGNSA. Trimming shortened V by 7 bases and J by 6 bases, and 17 bases separated the two germline ends. The CDR3 protein is CASNPPGIRDTQYF. Written as DNA, the CDR3 is TGTGCCAGCAACCCCCCGGGTATTAGGGATACGCAGTATTTT.

The DNA of the CDR3 is TGTGCCATCAGTGAGCTTGAGCCCGAATCGCAGTATTTT. Protein: CAISELEPESQYF. The V and J genes are TRBV10-3 and TRBJ2-3; unclear D gene. The CDR3 consists of 13 residues. The ends were cut back, 2 bases at V and 10 bases at J, with 13 bases in the middle. Germline lookup yields CDR1 ENHRY and CDR2 SYGVKD.

This clone has only one observation. The chain employs TRBV4-1 and TRBJ2-5; unclear D gene. The CDR3 length is 17 residues. Germline CDR1 is MGHRA and CDR2 is YSYEKL. Trimming stripped 1 base from V and 0 bases from J, with 15 bases between. Here the CDR3 DNA reads TGCGCCAGCAGCCAAGGGATCTTAGCTGGATACCAAGAGACCCAGTACTTC. Amino acid sequence: CASSQGILAGYQETQYF.

This chain connects TRBV9 to TRBJ2-5, with D perhaps being TRBD1 or TRBD2 (5 bases each). V shed 2 bases and J shed 1 base, with 12 bases lying between them. Germline CDR1 is SGDLS and CDR2 is YYNGEE. This CDR3 has 15 amino acids. In DNA, the CDR3 is TGTGCCAGCAGCGTTGGGACCAGCGTCCAAGAGACCCAGTACTTC. It encodes CASSVGTSVQETQYF.

This clone was seen once. The CDR3 spells CASSFLSTGGKETQYF. CDR3 nucleotide sequence: TGTGCCAGCAGCTTCCTAAGCACGGGAGGGAAAGAGACCCAGTACTTC. The chain joins TRBV5-6 to TRBJ2-5, with TRBD2 identical over 8 bases. V shed 2 bases and J 3 bases; nucleotides not matched to a gene: 9. The germline CDR1 and CDR2 sequences are SGHDT and YYEEEE. This CDR3 has 16 amino acids.

V usage is TRBV23-1 and J usage is TRBJ2-4, with unresolved D. TRBV23-1 is sorted into the ORF group, with uncertain function. This CDR3 has 14 residues. Trimming took off 6 bases at V and 10 bases at J, with 19 bases between the two ends. CDR3 sequence reads: CASSYWLRFQIQYF. The CDR3, as DNA: TGCGCCAGCAGCTATTGGTTGAGGTTTCAGATTCAGTACTTC.

This chain connects TRBV10-2 to TRBJ1-4, with D maybe TRBD1 (6 bases). The germline CDR1 and CDR2 sequences are WSHSY and SAAADI. V lost 6 bases, J lost 0 bases, and 11 bases lay in between. CDR3 length: 15 amino acids. The DNA of the CDR3 is TGCGCCAGCAGCGGAAACAGGGCAACTAATGAAAAACTGTTTTTT. As protein: CASSGNRATNEKLFF.

This chain uses TRBV6-5 with TRBJ2-5; D is ambiguous. The germline V and J ends were trimmed by 0 bases and 2 bases, with 13 bases remaining between them. Germline V gene lookup returns CDR1 MNHEY and CDR2 SVGAGI. The CDR3 extends over 16 amino acids. The CDR3 nucleotides are TGTGCCAGCAGTTACTCGGGGTTAGGAATACAAGAGACCCAGTACTTC. Residues: CASSYSGLGIQETQYF.

This clone has only one observation. V usage is TRBV4-2 and J usage is TRBJ2-3; no firm D call. The V gene lost 0 bases and the J gene lost 1 base, with 11 bases spanning the gap. Germline V gene sequence: CDR1 LGHNA, CDR2 YNFKEQ. This CDR3 is built from 16 residues. The CDR3 DNA sequence: TGTGCCAGCAGCCAAGAAGTACAGTCCGGCACAGATACGCAGTATTTT. Its translation: CASSQEVQSGTDTQYF.

The rearrangement joins TRBV7-2 to TRBJ2-7; no clear D. The CDR3 length is 15 residues. V was shortened by 1 base and J by 0 bases, with 10 bases between the two germline ends. Germline V gives CDR1 SGHTA, CDR2 FQGNSA. CDR3 sequence reads: CASSLVGESSYEQYF. Written as DNA, the CDR3 is TGTGCCAGCAGCTTAGTAGGTGAAAGCTCCTACGAGCAGTACTTC.

V gene TRBV10-2 combines with J gene TRBJ2-7, with D possibly being TRBD1 (5 bases). CDR3 size: 16 residues. V lost 4 bases and J lost 0, with 16 bases in between. The germline gives CDR1 WSHSY, CDR2 SAAADI. This CDR3 is CASSGPQGTHSYEQYF. The CDR3 DNA sequence: TGCGCCAGCAGTGGTCCGCAGGGAACCCACTCCTACGAGCAGTACTTC.

This clone was picked up one time. The J gene is TRBJ2-7, the V gene TRBV18, with unresolved D. The V end was cut by 3 bases, the J end by 5 bases, with 11 bases between. In germline, CDR1 is KGHSH, CDR2 LQKENI. The CDR3 length is 13 residues. CDR3 loop: CASSPRLLDEQYF. The CDR3 region has the DNA TGTGCCAGCTCACCCCGGCTTCTGGACGAGCAGTACTTC.

This clone is a singleton in its sample. Other DNA sequences in the same sample also yield this CDR3. V gene TRBV2 combines with J gene TRBJ1-3, with unresolved D. Trimming removed 4 bases at V and 4 bases at J, with 2 bases between. The CDR3 spans 11 residues. Germline loops: CDR1 SNHLY, CDR2 FYNNEI. The CDR3 spells CASSAGNTIYF. The CDR3 DNA reads as TGTGCCAGCAGTGCAGGAAACACCATATATTTT.

As concerns this clone: This specimen includes other DNA sequences encoding the same CDR3. The CDR3 reads CASSLKTNTGELFF. DNA of the CDR3: TGCGCCAGCAGCTTGAAAACAAACACCGGGGAGCTGTTTTTT. This chain uses TRBV5-1 with TRBJ2-2; the D is unclear. CDR1 and CDR2 (germline): SGHRS, YFSETQ. The CDR3 is made up of 14 amino acids. The V end was cut by 1 base, the J end by 2 bases, with 6 bases between.

Remarks on this clone: A much larger clonotype is one base distant, so this may be a read error. This sample also contains other DNA sequences that code for the same CDR3. This chain links TRBV28 with TRBJ1-5; 8 bases are shared with TRBD1. CDR1 and CDR2 from the germline V gene are MDHEN and SYDVKM. V trimming: 4 bases; J trimming: 2 bases; junction bases outside the gene matches: 4. This CDR3 has 15 amino acids. CDR3 DNA sequence: TGTGCCAGCAGTTCGGCGACAGGGGGCAATCAGCCCCAGCATTTT. Translating it yields CASSSATGGNQPQHF.